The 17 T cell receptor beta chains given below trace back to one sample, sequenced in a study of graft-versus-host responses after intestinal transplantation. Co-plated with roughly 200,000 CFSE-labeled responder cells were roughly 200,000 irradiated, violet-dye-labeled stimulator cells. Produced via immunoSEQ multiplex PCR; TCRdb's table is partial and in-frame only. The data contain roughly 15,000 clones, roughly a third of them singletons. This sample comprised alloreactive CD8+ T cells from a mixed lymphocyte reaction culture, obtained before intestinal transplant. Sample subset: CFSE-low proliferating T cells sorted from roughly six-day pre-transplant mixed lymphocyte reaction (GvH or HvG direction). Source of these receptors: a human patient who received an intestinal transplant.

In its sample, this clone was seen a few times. CDR3 DNA: TGTGCCAGCAGCTTGTACCGGACAGGGGACAATGAGCAGTTCTTC. It yields the protein CASSLYRTGDNEQFF. The chain joins TRBV5-4 to TRBJ2-1; 9 bases fit TRBD1. CDR1 is SGHNT, CDR2 YYREEE, per germline (reference sequence). The CDR3 runs to 15 residues. With V trimmed by 1 base and J by 5 bases, 4 bases remained unmatched. Together with reference TRBV5-4 and TRBJ2-1, the CDR3 gives the full variable domain: ETGVTQSPTHLIKTRGQQVTLRCSSQSGHNTVSWYQQALGQGPQFIFQYYREEENGRGNFPPRFSGLQFPNYSSELNVNALELDDSALYLCASSLYRTGDNEQFFGPGTRLTVL.

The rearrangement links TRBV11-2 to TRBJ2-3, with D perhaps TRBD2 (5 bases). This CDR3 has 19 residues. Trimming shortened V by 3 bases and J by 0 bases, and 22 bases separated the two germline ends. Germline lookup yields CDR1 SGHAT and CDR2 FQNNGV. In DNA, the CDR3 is TGTGCCAGCAGCTTGGACTTCCCTGGGCGAGCTACCAGCACAGATACGCAGTATTTT. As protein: CASSLDFPGRATSTDTQYF.

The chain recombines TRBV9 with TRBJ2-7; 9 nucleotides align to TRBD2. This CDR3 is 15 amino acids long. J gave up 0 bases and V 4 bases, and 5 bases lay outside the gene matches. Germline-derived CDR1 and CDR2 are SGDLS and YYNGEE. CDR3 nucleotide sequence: TGTGCCAGCAGCCCCCTAGCGGGGACCTCCTACGAGCAGTACTTC. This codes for CASSPLAGTSYEQYF.

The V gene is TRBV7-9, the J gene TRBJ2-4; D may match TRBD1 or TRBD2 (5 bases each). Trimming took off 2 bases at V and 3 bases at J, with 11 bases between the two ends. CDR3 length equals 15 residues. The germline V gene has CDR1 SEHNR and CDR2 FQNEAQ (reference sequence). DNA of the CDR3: TGTGCCAGCAGCTTAACTAGGGGCGGCAAAAACATTCAGTACTTC. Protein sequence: CASSLTRGGKNIQYF.

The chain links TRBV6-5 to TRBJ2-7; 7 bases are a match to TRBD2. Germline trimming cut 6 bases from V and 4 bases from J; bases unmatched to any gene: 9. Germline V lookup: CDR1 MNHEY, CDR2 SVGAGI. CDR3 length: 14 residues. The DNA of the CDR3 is TGTGCCAGCAGCTGGACGGGAGGAAGGTACGAGCAGTACTTC. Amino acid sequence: CASSWTGGRYEQYF.

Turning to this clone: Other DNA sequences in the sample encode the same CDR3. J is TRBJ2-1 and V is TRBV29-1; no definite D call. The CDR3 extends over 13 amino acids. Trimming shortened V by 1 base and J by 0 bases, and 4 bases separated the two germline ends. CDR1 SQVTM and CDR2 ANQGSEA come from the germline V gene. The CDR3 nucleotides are TGCAGCGTTGAAGGGGTCTCCTACAATGAGCAGTTCTTC. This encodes CSVEGVSYNEQFF.

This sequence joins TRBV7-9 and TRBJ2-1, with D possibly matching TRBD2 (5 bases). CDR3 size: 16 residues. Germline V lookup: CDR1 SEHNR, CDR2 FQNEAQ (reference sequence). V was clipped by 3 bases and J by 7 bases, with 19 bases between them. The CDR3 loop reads CASSLVTGGPGNEQFF. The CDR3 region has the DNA TGTGCCAGCAGCTTGGTCACTGGTGGCCCGGGAAATGAGCAGTTCTTC. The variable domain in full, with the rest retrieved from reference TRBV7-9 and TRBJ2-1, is DTGVSQNPRHKITKRGQNVTFRCDPISEHNRLYWYRQTLGQGPEFLTYFQNEAQLEKSRLLSDRFSAERPKGSFSTLEIQRTEQGDSAMYLCASSLVTGGPGNEQFFGPGTRLTVL.

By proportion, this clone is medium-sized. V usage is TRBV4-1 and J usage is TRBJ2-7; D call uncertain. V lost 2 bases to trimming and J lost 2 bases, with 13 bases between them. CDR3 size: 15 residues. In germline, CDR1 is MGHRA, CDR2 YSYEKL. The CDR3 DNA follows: TGCGCCAGCAGCCAATTGGCCGGACCTACCTACGAGCAGTACTTC. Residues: CASSQLAGPTYEQYF.

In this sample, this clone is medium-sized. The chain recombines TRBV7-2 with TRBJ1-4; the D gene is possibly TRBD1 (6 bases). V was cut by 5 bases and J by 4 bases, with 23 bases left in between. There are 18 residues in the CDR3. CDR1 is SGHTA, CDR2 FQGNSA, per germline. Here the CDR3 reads CASSIGWGGAEDNEKLFF. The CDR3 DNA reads TGTGCCAGCAGCATCGGGTGGGGGGGCGCAGAGGATAATGAAAAACTGTTTTTT.

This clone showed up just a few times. CDR3 sequence (DNA): TGTGCCAGCAGCTTAGGTTCCAGCACCTACGAGCAGTACTTC. It codes for CASSLGSSTYEQYF. The V gene is TRBV2, the J gene TRBJ2-7; the D is unclear. This CDR3 is built from 14 residues. V was clipped by 6 bases and J by 2 bases, with 14 bases between them. CDR1 is SNHLY, CDR2 FYNNEI, per germline.

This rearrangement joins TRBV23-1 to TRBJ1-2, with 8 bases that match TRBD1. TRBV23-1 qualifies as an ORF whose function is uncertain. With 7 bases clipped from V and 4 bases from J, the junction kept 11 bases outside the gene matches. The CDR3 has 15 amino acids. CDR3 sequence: CASKGETGVSYGYTF. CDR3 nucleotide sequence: TGCGCCAGCAAGGGGGAGACAGGGGTAAGCTATGGCTACACCTTC.

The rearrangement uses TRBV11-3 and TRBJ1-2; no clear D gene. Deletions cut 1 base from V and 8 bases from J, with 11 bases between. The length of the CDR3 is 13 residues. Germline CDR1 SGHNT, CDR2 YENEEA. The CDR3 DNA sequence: TGTGCCAGCAGCTTAGTAGGGCGAAGGGGCTACACCTTC. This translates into CASSLVGRRGYTF.

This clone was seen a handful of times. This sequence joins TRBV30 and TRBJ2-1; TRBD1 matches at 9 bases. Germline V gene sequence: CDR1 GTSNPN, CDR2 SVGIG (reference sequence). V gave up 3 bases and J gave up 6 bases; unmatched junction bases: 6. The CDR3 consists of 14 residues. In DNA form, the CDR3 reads TGTGCCTGGAGAACCGGGACAGGGAGCAATGAGCAGTTCTTC. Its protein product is CAWRTGTGSNEQFF.

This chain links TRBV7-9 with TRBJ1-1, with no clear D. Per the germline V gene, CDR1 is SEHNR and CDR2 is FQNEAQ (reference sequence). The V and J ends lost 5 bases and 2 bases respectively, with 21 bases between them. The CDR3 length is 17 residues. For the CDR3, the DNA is TGTGCCAGCAGCCCCAGGTCTCAGCCCCCTCTCAACACTGAAGCTTTCTTT. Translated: CASSPRSQPPLNTEAFF.

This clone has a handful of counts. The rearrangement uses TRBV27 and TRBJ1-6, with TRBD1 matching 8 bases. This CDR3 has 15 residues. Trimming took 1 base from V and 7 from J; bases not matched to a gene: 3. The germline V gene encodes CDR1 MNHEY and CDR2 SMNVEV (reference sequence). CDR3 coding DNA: TGTGCCAGCAGTTTATTAGGACAGGGAAATTCACCCCTCCACTTT. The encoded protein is CASSLLGQGNSPLHF.

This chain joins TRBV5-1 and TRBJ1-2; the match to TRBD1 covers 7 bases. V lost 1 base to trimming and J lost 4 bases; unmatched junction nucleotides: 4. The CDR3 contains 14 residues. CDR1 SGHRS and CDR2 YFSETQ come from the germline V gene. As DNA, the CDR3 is TGCGCCAGCAGCTTGAAGGGGGCAGTCTATGGCTACACCTTC. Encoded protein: CASSLKGAVYGYTF.

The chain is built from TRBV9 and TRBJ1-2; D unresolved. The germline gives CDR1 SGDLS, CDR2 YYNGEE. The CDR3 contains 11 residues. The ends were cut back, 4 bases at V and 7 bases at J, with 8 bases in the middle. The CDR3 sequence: CASSTLGGYTF. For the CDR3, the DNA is TGTGCCAGCAGCACCCTCGGTGGCTACACCTTC.